Below, 22 T cell receptor beta chains from the same sample are listed, as sequenced in a study of blood T cell repertoires in COVID-19. The assay was immunoSEQ multiplex PCR, and TCRdb's table has in-frame clones only and misses some. The sample includes some 460,000 clones, nearly 90% of them seen just once. The sample was PBMCs or T cells enriched from blood (not recorded which). Source of these receptors: a woman younger than 35 with acute COVID-19.

This chain uses TRBV28 with TRBJ1-5, with D unclear. Trimming removed 5 bases at V and 5 bases at J, with 10 bases between. The CDR3 sequence is 13 residues long. Germline loops: CDR1 MDHEN, CDR2 SYDVKM. This CDR3 is CASSVPQDQPQHF. The CDR3 DNA reads TGTGCCAGCAGTGTACCCCAGGATCAGCCCCAGCATTTT.

The gene calls are TRBV7-8 and TRBJ2-5, with 9 bases that match TRBD1. Germline trimming cut 2 bases from V and 1 base from J; bases unmatched to any gene: 8. The CDR3 is 17 amino acids. The germline V gene encodes CDR1 SGHVS and CDR2 FQNEAQ. The chain's CDR3 is CASSLSGQGKGQETQYF. CDR3 coding DNA: TGTGCCAGCAGCTTATCCGGACAGGGGAAGGGCCAAGAGACCCAGTACTTC. The full variable domain, its missing parts supplied by reference TRBV7-8 and TRBJ2-5, is GAGVSQSPRYKVAKRGQDVALRCDPISGHVSLFWYQQALGQGPEFLTYFQNEAQLDKSGLPSDRFFAERPEGSVSTLKIQRTQQEDSAVYLCASSLSGQGKGQETQYFGPGTRLLVL.

The chain links TRBV9 to TRBJ2-2; the D gene is possibly TRBD1 (6 bases). Per germline, CDR1 SGDLS and CDR2 YYNGEE. CDR3 length: 14 amino acids. The V end was cut by 5 bases, the J end by 4 bases, with 12 bases between. The CDR3 nucleotides read TGTGCCAGCAGATTGGACAGCCTCACCGGGGAGCTGTTTTTT. It yields the protein CASRLDSLTGELFF.

Written as DNA, the CDR3 is TGTGCCAGCAGCCCCCATAGCGGGATCTCCTACGAGCAGTACTTC. This translates into CASSPHSGISYEQYF. The genes are TRBV9 and TRBJ2-7, with 8 bases that match TRBD2. Trimming at V came to 4 bases and at J to 0 bases, leaving 6 bases not matched to a gene. Germline V gene data show CDR1 as SGDLS and CDR2 as YYNGEE. The CDR3 loop spans 15 amino acids.

This clone was seen once. This sequence joins TRBV6-5 and TRBJ1-6; 7 bases line up with TRBD1. V gave up 6 bases and J gave up 10 bases; unmatched junction bases: 9. Germline values: CDR1 MNHEY, CDR2 SVGAGI. This CDR3 spans 14 amino acids. The CDR3 reads CASSYTGEGSPLHF. In nucleotides, the CDR3 is TGTGCCAGCAGCTACACAGGGGAAGGATCACCCCTCCACTTT.

CDR3 DNA sequence: TGCAGTGCTAGTATGAGGGCGGGCAATCAGCCCCAGCATTTT. Its translation is CSASMRAGNQPQHF. The chain has TRBV20-1 and TRBJ1-5; D remains unclear. V was cut by 3 bases and J by 2 bases, with 11 bases left in between. The CDR3 contains 14 residues. CDR1 is DFQATT, CDR2 SNEGSKA, per germline (reference sequence).

This rearrangement joins TRBV25-1 to TRBJ1-4; a possible D gene is TRBD1 (5 bases). The CDR3 covers 17 residues. V was cut by 1 base and J by 5 bases, with 17 bases left in between. Germline assignment: CDR1 MGHDK and CDR2 SYGVNS. Here the CDR3 DNA reads TGTGCCAGCAGTGAATTCAGGACACCCTCTGGAAATGAAAAACTGTTTTTT. It yields the protein CASSEFRTPSGNEKLFF.

In its sample, this clone was seen once. The V gene is TRBV6-4, the J gene TRBJ1-1; D possibly corresponds to TRBD1 (5 bases). Looked up from germline, CDR1 is MRHNA and CDR2 is SNTAGT. Trimming shortened V by 4 bases and J by 1 base, and 10 bases separated the two germline ends. The CDR3 runs to 14 residues. Here the CDR3 reads CASSANQGNTEAFF. The CDR3 DNA sequence: TGTGCCAGCAGTGCTAACCAGGGGAACACTGAAGCTTTCTTT.

V is TRBV7-9 and J is TRBJ1-5, with 7 bases that match TRBD1. Trimming removed 5 bases from V and 6 bases from J; junction bases left unmatched: 7. This CDR3 is 14 amino acids long. CDR1 SEHNR and CDR2 FQNEAQ come from the germline V gene (reference sequence). The CDR3 DNA sequence: TGTGCCAGCAGCCAAGCGACAGGGCCTCAGCCCCAGCATTTT. It codes for CASSQATGPQPQHF.

The chain employs TRBV5-4 and TRBJ2-7; tentatively, D is TRBD1 (7 bases). Germline assignment: CDR1 SGHNT and CDR2 YYREEE (reference sequence). There are 15 residues in the CDR3. V gave up 3 bases and J gave up 4 bases, with 17 bases separating them. The CDR3, as DNA: TGTGCCAGCAGCTCTGGACTACAGGGGATGTACGAGCAGTACTTC. Translated: CASSSGLQGMYEQYF.

The chain combines TRBV7-2 with TRBJ2-1; D not resolved. This CDR3 has 16 residues. V lost 4 bases to trimming and J lost 5 bases, with 18 bases between them. The germline V gene has CDR1 SGHTA and CDR2 FQGNSA. The DNA for the CDR3 is TGTGCCAGCAGCTCCGCTGCTAGTGGGTCCCACAATGAGCAGTTCTTC. Its translation is CASSSAASGSHNEQFF.

This clone was seen a handful of times. The chain employs TRBV4-1 and TRBJ1-4, with 7 bases identical to TRBD1. With V trimmed by 4 bases and J by 0 bases, 8 bases remained unmatched. The germline gives CDR1 MGHRA, CDR2 YSYEKL. The CDR3 extends over 17 amino acids. CDR3 residues: CASSRQGRLATNEKLFF. CDR3 DNA sequence: TGCGCCAGCAGCCGACAGGGACGTCTCGCAACTAATGAAAAACTGTTTTTT.

Remarks on this clone: The identical CDR3 is also encoded by other nucleotide sequences in the sample. The chain joins TRBV15 to TRBJ2-7; the match to TRBD1 covers 8 bases. CDR1 and CDR2 (germline): LNHNV, YYDKDF (reference sequence). The CDR3 covers 15 residues. Trimming at V came to 1 base and at J to 1 base, leaving 3 bases not matched to a gene. CDR3 in DNA: TGTGCCACCAGCAGAGGCAGGGGGCCATCCTACGAGCAGTACTTC. Its translation: CATSRGRGPSYEQYF.

J is TRBJ2-3 and V is TRBV19, with TRBD2 matching 9 bases. Germline V lookup: CDR1 LNHDA, CDR2 SQIVND (reference sequence). CDR3 length: 13 residues. The J segment lost 10 bases and the V segment lost 5 bases, leaving 7 bases of the junction unmatched. The CDR3 region is CASSAAPSGAQYF. The DNA of the CDR3 is TGTGCCAGTAGTGCAGCACCTAGCGGGGCGCAGTATTTT.

This rearrangement joins TRBV18 to TRBJ2-7, with D unresolved. The V end lost 6 bases, the J end lost 2 bases, and 11 bases lay between the germline ends. The CDR3 loop spans 13 amino acids. Germline V gene data show CDR1 as KGHSH and CDR2 as LQKENI. In nucleotides, the CDR3 is TGTGCCAGCTCCCCCGAGAGGACCTACGAGCAGTACTTC. Translated: CASSPERTYEQYF.

Only one count was recorded for this clone. V gene TRBV3-1 (or the pseudogene TRBV3-2) combines with J gene TRBJ2-1; D is perhaps TRBD2 (5 bases). V was trimmed by 1 base and J by 3 bases, leaving 13 bases between them. CDR3 size: 16 residues. Per the germline V gene, CDR1 is LGHDT and CDR2 is YNNKEL (reference sequence). The CDR3 spells CASSQVGGSVYNEQFF. CDR3 nucleotides: TGTGCCAGCAGCCAAGTTGGTGGTAGCGTCTACAATGAGCAGTTCTTC.

The gene calls are TRBV27 and TRBJ2-7, with 8 bases lining up with TRBD1. This CDR3 has 11 amino acids. V lost 6 bases and J lost 6; bases outside the gene matches: 1. The germline V gene has CDR1 MNHEY and CDR2 SMNVEV (reference sequence). The CDR3 loop reads CASSRGREQYF. The CDR3 DNA reads TGTGCCAGCAGCAGGGGGCGCGAGCAGTACTTC.

This rearrangement joins TRBV28 to TRBJ2-7, with a weak D call TRBD2 (5 bases). The V end was cut by 2 bases, the J end by 7 bases, with 15 bases between. Per the germline V gene, CDR1 is MDHEN and CDR2 is SYDVKM. The CDR3 spans 14 residues. The CDR3 DNA reads as TGTGCCAGCAGTTTAGCTGGACTCACGGGAGAGCAGTACTTC. It codes for CASSLAGLTGEQYF.

This clone was counted only a few times. The chain combines TRBV10-3 with TRBJ1-6; tentatively, D is TRBD1 (5 bases). The CDR3 contains 13 residues. The germline gives CDR1 ENHRY, CDR2 SYGVKD. V lost 7 bases and J lost 8, with 12 bases in between. The CDR3 loop reads CAINEGTDSPLHF. In DNA form, the CDR3 reads TGTGCCATCAACGAGGGGACTGATTCACCCCTCCACTTT.

V gene TRBV7-9 combines with J gene TRBJ2-1; 13 positions agree with TRBD2. With 1 base clipped from V and 0 bases from J, the junction kept 3 bases outside the gene matches. Per germline, CDR1 SEHNR and CDR2 FQNEAQ (reference sequence). The CDR3 contains 18 residues. The CDR3 protein is CASSLELAGGTSYNEQFF. The CDR3 bases are TGTGCCAGCAGCTTAGAACTAGCGGGGGGGACCTCCTACAATGAGCAGTTCTTC.

The chain has TRBV7-2 and TRBJ1-2, with a possible D match to TRBD1 (6 bases). The ends were cut back, 1 base at V and 7 bases at J, with 16 bases in the middle. The CDR3 spans 15 residues. The V gene's germline CDR1 is SGHTA and CDR2 FQGNSA. Here the CDR3 reads CASSLGDRSNLGYTF. CDR3 DNA sequence: TGTGCCAGCAGCTTAGGAGACAGGAGTAACCTTGGCTACACCTTC.

This clone showed up just a few times. The chain links TRBV27 to TRBJ1-6; 7 bases match TRBD1. Germline V gene sequence: CDR1 MNHEY, CDR2 SMNVEV (reference sequence). Trimming cost V 7 bases and J 13 bases; bases outside gene matches: 13. The CDR3 is made up of 14 amino acids. CDR3 in amino acids: CASKRTGPFSPLHF. CDR3 sequence (DNA): TGTGCCAGCAAGAGGACAGGCCCCTTTTCCCCCCTCCACTTT.